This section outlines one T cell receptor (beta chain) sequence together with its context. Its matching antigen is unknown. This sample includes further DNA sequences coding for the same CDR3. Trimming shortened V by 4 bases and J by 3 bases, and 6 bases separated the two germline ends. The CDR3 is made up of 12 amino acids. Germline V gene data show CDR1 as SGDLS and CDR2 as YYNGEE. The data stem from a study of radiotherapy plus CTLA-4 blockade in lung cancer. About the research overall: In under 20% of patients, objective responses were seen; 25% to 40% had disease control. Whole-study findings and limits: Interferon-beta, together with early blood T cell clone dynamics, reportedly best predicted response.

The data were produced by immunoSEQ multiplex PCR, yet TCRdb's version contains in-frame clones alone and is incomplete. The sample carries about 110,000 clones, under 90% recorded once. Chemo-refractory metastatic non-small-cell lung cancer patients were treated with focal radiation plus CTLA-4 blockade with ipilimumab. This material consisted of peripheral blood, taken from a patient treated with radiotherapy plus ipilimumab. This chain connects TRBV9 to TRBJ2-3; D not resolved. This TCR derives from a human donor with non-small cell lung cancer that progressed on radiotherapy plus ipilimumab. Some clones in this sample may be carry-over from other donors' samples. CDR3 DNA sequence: TGTGCCAGCAGCCCCAGAACAGATACGCAGTATTTT. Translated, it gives CASSPRTDTQYF. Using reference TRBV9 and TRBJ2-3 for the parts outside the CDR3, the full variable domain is DSGVTQTPKHLITATGQRVTLRCSPRSGDLSVYWYQQSLDQGLQFLIQYYNGEERAKGNILERFSAQQFPDLHSELNLSSLELGDSALYFCASSPRTDTQYFGPGTRLTVL.